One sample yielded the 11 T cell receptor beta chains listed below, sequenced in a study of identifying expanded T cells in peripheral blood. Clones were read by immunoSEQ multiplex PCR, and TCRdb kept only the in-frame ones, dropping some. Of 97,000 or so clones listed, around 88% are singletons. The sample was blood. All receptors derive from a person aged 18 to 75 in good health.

CDR3: CASSWARENTGELFF. The CDR3 nucleotides read TGTGCCAGCAGTTGGGCTAGGGAGAACACCGGGGAGCTGTTTTTT. V and J are TRBV6-5 and TRBJ2-2; D unclear. The V gene's germline CDR1 is MNHEY and CDR2 SVGAGI. This CDR3 is built from 15 residues. Trimming took off 4 bases at V and 1 base at J, with 10 bases between the two ends.

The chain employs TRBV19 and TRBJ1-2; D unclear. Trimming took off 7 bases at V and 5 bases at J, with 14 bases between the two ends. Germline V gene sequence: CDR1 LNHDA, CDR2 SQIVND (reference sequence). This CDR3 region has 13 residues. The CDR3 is CASMRESQYGYTF. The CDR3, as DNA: TGTGCCAGTATGAGGGAGAGTCAGTATGGCTACACCTTC.

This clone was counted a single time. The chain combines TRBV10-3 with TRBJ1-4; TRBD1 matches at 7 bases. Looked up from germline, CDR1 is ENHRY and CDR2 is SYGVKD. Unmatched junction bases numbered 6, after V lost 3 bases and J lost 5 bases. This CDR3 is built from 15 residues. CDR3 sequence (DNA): TGTGCCATCAGTGACATTCGGGACAGCAATGAAAAACTGTTTTTT. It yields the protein CAISDIRDSNEKLFF.

The CDR3: CASSVQGLDTEAFF. The CDR3 nucleotides are TGTGCCAGCAGCGTACAGGGGCTCGACACTGAAGCTTTCTTT. The chain joins TRBV9 to TRBJ1-1, with TRBD1 as a possible D gene (6 bases). Looked up from germline, CDR1 is SGDLS and CDR2 is YYNGEE. V dropped 1 base and J dropped 3 bases, with 10 bases sitting between them. The CDR3 extends over 14 amino acids.

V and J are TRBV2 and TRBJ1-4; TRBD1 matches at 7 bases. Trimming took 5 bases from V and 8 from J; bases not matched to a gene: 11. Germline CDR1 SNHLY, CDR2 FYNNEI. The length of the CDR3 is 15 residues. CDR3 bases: TGTGCCAGCAGTCTCTCGACAGGGTCGTGGGAAAAACTGTTTTTT. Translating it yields CASSLSTGSWEKLFF.

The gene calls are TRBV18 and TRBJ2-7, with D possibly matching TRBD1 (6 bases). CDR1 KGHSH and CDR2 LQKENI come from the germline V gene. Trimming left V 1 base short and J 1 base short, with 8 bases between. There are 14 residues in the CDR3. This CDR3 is CASSPRQGSYEQYF. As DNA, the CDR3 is TGTGCCAGCTCACCACGGCAGGGGTCCTACGAGCAGTACTTC. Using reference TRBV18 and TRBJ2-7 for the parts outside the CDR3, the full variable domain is NAGVMQNPRHLVRRRGQEARLRCSPMKGHSHVYWYRQLPEEGLKFMVYLQKENIIDESGMPKERFSAEFPKEGPSILRIQQVVRGDSAAYFCASSPRQGSYEQYFGPGTRLTVT.

This CDR3 reads CASSAFPSGNTIYF. The CDR3 DNA sequence: TGTGCCAGCAGCGCGTTCCCCTCTGGAAACACCATATATTTT. The chain is built from TRBV5-6 and TRBJ1-3, with D unresolved. This CDR3 has 14 residues. V was pared by 4 bases and J by 0 bases, with 8 bases between. CDR1 and CDR2 (germline): SGHDT, YYEEEE.

CDR3 protein: CASSPDHRTNYGYTF. CDR3 bases: TGTGCCAGCTCACCTGATCACAGGACCAACTATGGCTACACCTTC. The V call is TRBV18, the J call TRBJ1-2; TRBD1 might be the D (5 bases). Germline V gives CDR1 KGHSH, CDR2 LQKENI. With 3 bases removed from V and 2 bases from J, the gap between germline ends came to 13 bases. The CDR3 runs to 15 residues. Using reference TRBV18 and TRBJ1-2 for the parts outside the CDR3, the full variable domain is NAGVMQNPRHLVRRRGQEARLRCSPMKGHSHVYWYRQLPEEGLKFMVYLQKENIIDESGMPKERFSAEFPKEGPSILRIQQVVRGDSAAYFCASSPDHRTNYGYTFGSGTRLTVV.

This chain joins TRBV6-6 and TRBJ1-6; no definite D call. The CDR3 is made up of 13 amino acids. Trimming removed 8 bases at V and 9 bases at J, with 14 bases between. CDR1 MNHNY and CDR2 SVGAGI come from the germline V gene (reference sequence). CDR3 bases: TGTGCCAGCTTACCAGGACGGGCTTCACCCCTCCACTTT. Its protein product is CASLPGRASPLHF.

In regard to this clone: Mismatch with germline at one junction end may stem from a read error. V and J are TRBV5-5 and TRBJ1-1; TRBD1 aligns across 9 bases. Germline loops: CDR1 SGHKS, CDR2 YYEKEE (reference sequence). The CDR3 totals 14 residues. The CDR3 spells CASRLDRGNTEAFF. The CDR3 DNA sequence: TGTGCCAGCAGGTTGGACAGGGGTAACACTGAAGCTTTCTTT. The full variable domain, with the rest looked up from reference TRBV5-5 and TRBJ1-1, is DAGVTQSPTHLIKTRGQQVTLRCSPISGHKSVSWYQQVLGQGPQFIFQYYEKEERGRGNFPDRFSARQFPNYSSELNVNALLLGDSALYLCASRLDRGNTEAFFGQGTRLTVV.

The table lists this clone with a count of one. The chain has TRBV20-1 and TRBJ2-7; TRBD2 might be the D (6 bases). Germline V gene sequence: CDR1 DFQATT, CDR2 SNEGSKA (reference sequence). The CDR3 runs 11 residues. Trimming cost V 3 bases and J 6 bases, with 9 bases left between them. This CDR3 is CSASGRIEQYF. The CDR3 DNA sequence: TGCAGTGCTAGCGGGAGAATCGAGCAGTACTTC.